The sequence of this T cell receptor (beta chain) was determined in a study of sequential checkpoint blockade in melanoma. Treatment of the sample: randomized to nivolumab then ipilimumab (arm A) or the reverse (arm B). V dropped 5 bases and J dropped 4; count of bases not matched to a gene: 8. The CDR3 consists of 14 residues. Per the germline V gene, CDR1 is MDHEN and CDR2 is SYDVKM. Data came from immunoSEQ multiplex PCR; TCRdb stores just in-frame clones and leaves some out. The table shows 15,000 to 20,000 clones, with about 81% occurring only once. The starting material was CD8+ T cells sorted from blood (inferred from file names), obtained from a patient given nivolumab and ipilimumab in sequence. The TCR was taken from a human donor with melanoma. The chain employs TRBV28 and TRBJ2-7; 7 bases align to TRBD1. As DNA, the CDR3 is TGTGCCAGCAGTCACGGGACAGCGGAGTACGAGCAGTACTTC. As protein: CASSHGTAEYEQYF. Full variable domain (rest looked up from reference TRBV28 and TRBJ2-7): DVKVTQSSRYLVKRTGEKVFLECVQDMDHENMFWYRQDPGLGLRLIYFSYDVKMKEKGDIPEGYSVSREKKERFSLILESASTNQTSMYLCASSHGTAEYEQYFGPGTRLTVT.